The clone carrying this T cell receptor beta chain was detected only once. This sample stems from a study of technical replicates of blood from a few donors. V was pared by 7 bases and J by 0 bases, with 10 bases of the junction left unmatched. This CDR3 is 16 amino acids long. Germline CDR1 and CDR2: ENHRY and SYGVKD. Some clones are missing from TCRdb's copy, which holds only in-frame ones; the method was immunoSEQ multiplex PCR. The repertoire includes 70,000 to 95,000 clones, more than 90% of them detected once, and under 0.5% sits in the top ten. The rearrangement links TRBV10-3 to TRBJ2-7, with 9 bases matching TRBD2. The sample taken for sequencing was T cells isolated from PBMCs. The sequence was obtained from a human donor in good health. Some clones in this sample may be carry-over from other donors' samples. CDR3 in amino acids: CAITTGQREVSYEQYF. The CDR3 DNA reads TGTGCCATCACTACTGGTCAGCGGGAGGTCTCCTACGAGCAGTACTTC.